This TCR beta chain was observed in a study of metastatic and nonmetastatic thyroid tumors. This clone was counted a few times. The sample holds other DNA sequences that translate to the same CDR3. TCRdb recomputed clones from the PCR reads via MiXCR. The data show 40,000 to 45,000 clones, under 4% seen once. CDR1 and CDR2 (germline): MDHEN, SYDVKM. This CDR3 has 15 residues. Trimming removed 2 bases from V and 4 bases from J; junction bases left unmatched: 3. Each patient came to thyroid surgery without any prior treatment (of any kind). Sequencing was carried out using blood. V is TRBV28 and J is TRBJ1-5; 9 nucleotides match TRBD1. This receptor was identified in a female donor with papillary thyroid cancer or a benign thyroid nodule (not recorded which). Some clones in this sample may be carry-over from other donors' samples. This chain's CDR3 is CASSLPTGGNQPQHF. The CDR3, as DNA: TGTGCCAGCAGTTTACCGACAGGGGGGAATCAGCCCCAGCATTTT.